Below, 17 T cell receptor beta chains from the same sample are listed, as sequenced in a study of blood T cells in healthy people across ages. Next came a second PCR, run for about 6 to 11 cycles, which used a sample-barcoded 5' primer along with a J-beta primer mix. TCRdb fed the 5' RACE reads into MiXCR, producing one record per CDR3 protein. The table has around 1,000,000 distinct CDR3 sequences, 20% to 25% seen once. The data were also submitted as part of a second study, on T cells of mothers and their children.

Sequenced input: blood. Receptors were obtained from a girl aged 2 to 10 in good health.

The V gene is TRBV20-1, the J gene TRBJ2-5; TRBD1 might be the D (6 bases). The DNA end is a closer match to TRBJ2-7, so the J assignment may be wrong. CDR1 and CDR2 (germline): DFQATT, SNEGSKA (reference sequence). The length of the CDR3 is 12 residues. The DNA of the CDR3 is TGCAGGGTGGGACACGGACGATACGAGCAGTACTTC. The encoded protein is CRVGHGRYEQYF.

The table lists this clonotype with a few counts. The CDR3 DNA reads as TGTGCCAGCAGCCGCCCGGGATCTGGCAATGAGCAGTTCTTC. Translating gives CASSRPGSGNEQFF. V usage is TRBV28 and J usage is TRBJ2-1; a weak D match, TRBD2 (5 bases). V was cut by 6 bases and J by 6 bases, with 15 bases left in between. Germline CDR1 and CDR2: MDHEN and SYDVKM. The CDR3 contains 14 residues.

The chain links TRBV28 to TRBJ2-7; the match to TRBD1 covers 10 bases. The CDR3 has 14 residues. Per germline, CDR1 MDHEN and CDR2 SYDVKM. Losses at the gene ends were 7 bases for V and 5 bases for J; bases not matched to a gene: 8. The CDR3 nucleotides are TGTGCCAGCATCAAGACAGGGGGCTTCCACGAGCAGTACTTC. Translated: CASIKTGGFHEQYF. The whole variable domain, filled in from reference TRBV28 and TRBJ2-7, reads DVKVTQSSRYLVKRTGEKVFLECVQDMDHENMFWYRQDPGLGLRLIYFSYDVKMKEKGDIPEGYSVSREKKERFSLILESASTNQTSMYLCASIKTGGFHEQYFGPGTRLTVT.

The genes are TRBV5-1 and TRBJ1-4; weak D call: TRBD1 (6 bases). Germline CDR1 and CDR2: SGHRS and YFSETQ. This CDR3 spans 13 amino acids. V was cut by 4 bases and J by 8 bases, with 12 bases left in between. CDR3 nucleotide sequence: TGCGCCAGCAGCCCCACAGGGCGGGAAAAACTGTTTTTT. Protein product: CASSPTGREKLFF.

The chain recombines TRBV7-8 with TRBJ2-5, with D possibly being TRBD1 (5 bases). Germline loops: CDR1 SGHVS, CDR2 FQNEAQ. The length of the CDR3 is 17 residues. Trimming took 4 bases from V and 1 from J, leaving 19 bases between them. The CDR3 region is CASSSQVGPLIQETQYF. CDR3 coding DNA: TGTGCCAGCAGCTCCCAGGTGGGGCCCTTGATCCAAGAGACCCAGTACTTC. The full variable domain, with the rest looked up from reference TRBV7-8 and TRBJ2-5, is GAGVSQSPRYKVAKRGQDVALRCDPISGHVSLFWYQQALGQGPEFLTYFQNEAQLDKSGLPSDRFFAERPEGSVSTLKIQRTQQEDSAVYLCASSSQVGPLIQETQYFGPGTRLLVL.

This clonotype has a handful of counts. The chain recombines TRBV7-9 with TRBJ2-3, with TRBD1 matching 9 bases. Trimming cost V 3 bases and J 0 bases; bases outside gene matches: 4. Germline CDR1 SEHNR, CDR2 FQNEAQ (reference sequence). The CDR3 sequence is 16 residues long. The CDR3 protein is CASSLRQGVSTDTQYF. CDR3 in DNA: TGTGCCAGCAGCTTGCGACAGGGGGTAAGCACAGATACGCAGTATTTT. Drawing the rest from reference TRBV7-9 and TRBJ2-3, the complete variable domain is DTGVSQNPRHKITKRGQNVTFRCDPISEHNRLYWYRQTLGQGPEFLTYFQNEAQLEKSRLLSDRFSAERPKGSFSTLEIQRTEQGDSAMYLCASSLRQGVSTDTQYFGPGTRLTVL.

This rearrangement joins TRBV9 to TRBJ1-6, with TRBD1 identical over 7 bases. The J segment lost 8 bases and the V segment lost 4 bases, leaving 9 bases of the junction unmatched. Germline V gene sequence: CDR1 SGDLS, CDR2 YYNGEE. The CDR3 spans 15 residues. CDR3 protein: CASSSRQGFDSPLHF. The CDR3 region has the DNA TGTGCCAGCAGCTCCAGACAGGGCTTTGATTCACCCCTCCACTTT.

This clonotype turned up a few times. The chain is built from TRBV7-9 and TRBJ2-3; D is unresolved. V was cut by 5 bases and J by 4 bases, with 7 bases left in between. Germline CDR1 and CDR2: SEHNR and FQNEAQ (reference sequence). The CDR3 is 12 residues long. CDR3 sequence reads: CASSASSDTQYF. The DNA of the CDR3 is TGTGCCAGCAGCGCGAGTTCAGATACGCAGTATTTT.

This clonotype was found a few times. The V gene is TRBV20-1, the J gene TRBJ2-2; 7 bases match TRBD2. CDR3 length: 16 amino acids. The trim removed 0 bases at V and 4 bases at J, leaving 8 bases unmatched. The germline V gene has CDR1 DFQATT and CDR2 SNEGSKA (reference sequence). The CDR3 nucleotides read TGCAGTGCTAGAGATCTGGCTAGCGGCCTCACCGGGGAGCTGTTTTTT. Protein: CSARDLASGLTGELFF.

Worth noting for this clonotype: A read error may produce the germline difference seen at one junction end. The chain joins TRBV9 to TRBJ2-3, with 7 bases fitting TRBD2. The CDR3 extends over 13 amino acids. Germline V lookup: CDR1 SGDLS, CDR2 YYNGEE. The CDR3, as DNA: TGTGCCTCCGGGGGGAGAATGACAGCTACGCAGTATTTT. The encoded protein is CASGGRMTATQYF.

The rearrangement uses TRBV29-1 and TRBJ2-3, with D maybe TRBD2 (5 bases). V was cut by 4 bases and J by 2 bases, with 10 bases left in between. CDR3 size: 13 residues. Germline loops: CDR1 SQVTM, CDR2 ANQGSEA. The CDR3 protein is CSVVEGATDTQYF. The CDR3 DNA follows: TGCAGCGTTGTAGAGGGAGCCACAGATACGCAGTATTTT.

This clonotype was counted only a few times. The chain couples TRBV5-5 to TRBJ2-1; D possibly corresponds to TRBD1 (6 bases). The CDR3 length is 17 residues. Germline CDR1 and CDR2: SGHKS and YYEKEE (reference sequence). Trimming removed 2 bases at V and 2 bases at J, with 17 bases between. The CDR3 DNA follows: TGTGCCAGCAGCTTTCGAATCCCCCGGGACACCTACAATGAGCAGTTCTTC. Translated: CASSFRIPRDTYNEQFF.

The chain joins TRBV29-1 to TRBJ2-5; a weak D match, TRBD2 (7 bases). The J call may be mistaken, given a closer DNA end match to TRBJ2-7. The length of the CDR3 is 13 residues. Germline assignment: CDR1 SQVTM and CDR2 ANQGSEA. The CDR3 DNA sequence: TGCAGCGTTGAAGGGGAGGGGGCCTACGAGCAGTACTTC. Its translation is CSVEGEGAYEQYF.

J is TRBJ1-6 and V is TRBV19; 7 positions agree with TRBD1. The V and J ends lost 7 bases and 5 bases, in that order; junction bases with no gene match: 2. The CDR3 totals 13 residues. Looked up from germline, CDR1 is LNHDA and CDR2 is SQIVND (reference sequence). The CDR3 loop reads CASKGTDNSPLHF. The CDR3 bases are TGTGCCAGTAAAGGGACAGATAATTCACCCCTCCACTTT.

The rearrangement links TRBV4-1 to TRBJ1-4; D may be TRBD1 (6 bases). V gave up 1 base and J gave up 8 bases, with 14 bases separating them. The CDR3 has 15 residues. Germline assignment: CDR1 MGHRA and CDR2 YSYEKL. The CDR3 loop is CASSQVTGRTEKLFF. DNA for the CDR3: TGCGCCAGCAGCCAAGTAACAGGGCGGACGGAAAAACTGTTTTTT.

A few counts support this clonotype. The J gene is TRBJ2-1, the V gene TRBV20-1, with 7 bases aligning to TRBD2. CDR1 and CDR2 from the germline V gene are DFQATT and SNEGSKA (reference sequence). With 6 bases clipped from V and 10 bases from J, the junction kept 24 bases outside the gene matches. This CDR3 is built from 17 residues. The CDR3 DNA reads TGCAGTGCCCGAGGAGCCAGCGGGGACCCTTACTTCAGGGAGCAGTTCTTC. It yields the protein CSARGASGDPYFREQFF.

Only a few counts were recorded for this clonotype. This chain connects TRBV7-8 to TRBJ2-3, with unresolved D. With 3 bases removed from V and 1 base from J, the gap between germline ends came to 8 bases. The CDR3 consists of 14 residues. Germline CDR1 SGHVS, CDR2 FQNEAQ. CDR3 protein: CASSFPDRTDTQYF. DNA of the CDR3: TGTGCCAGCAGCTTCCCGGACCGCACAGATACGCAGTATTTT. The whole variable domain, remainder taken from reference TRBV7-8 and TRBJ2-3, is GAGVSQSPRYKVAKRGQDVALRCDPISGHVSLFWYQQALGQGPEFLTYFQNEAQLDKSGLPSDRFFAERPEGSVSTLKIQRTQQEDSAVYLCASSFPDRTDTQYFGPGTRLTVL.